Below, 27 T cell receptor beta chains from the same sample are listed, as sequenced in a study of Ad26.COV2.S vaccination and SARS-CoV-2 variants. The method was immunoSEQ multiplex PCR; TCRdb's version includes in-frame clones alone and lacks a portion of them. The repertoire holds 330,000 or so clones, with approximately 87% as singletons. Described treatment: 19 received Ad26.COV2.S at low or high dose, single or two shots; about 5 received placebo; per-sample allocation not given. Sampling took place 63 days after the first vaccine or placebo injection. The sequencing here drew on peripheral blood, taken in a trial of Ad26.COV2.S vaccine versus placebo. These receptor sequences come from a person between 18 and 65 years old who received the Ad26.COV2.S COVID-19 vaccine or a placebo.

V is TRBV24-1 and J is TRBJ2-5; D is perhaps TRBD1 (6 bases). The germline gives CDR1 KGHDR, CDR2 SFDVKD. Trimming took off 4 bases at V and 2 bases at J, with 13 bases between the two ends. This CDR3 has 15 residues. The CDR3 DNA is TGTGCCACCAGTGACTCAGGGGCAAATCAAGAGACCCAGTACTTC. Amino acid sequence: CATSDSGANQETQYF.

The chain employs TRBV9 and TRBJ1-1, with 10 bases that match TRBD1. Unmatched junction bases numbered 7, after V lost 4 bases and J lost 4 bases. Germline CDR1 is SGDLS and CDR2 is YYNGEE. This CDR3 region has 15 residues. The CDR3 nucleotides read TGTGCCAGCAGCAGGACAGGGGGACTGGGCACTGAAGCTTTCTTT. Translated, it gives CASSRTGGLGTEAFF.

This clone was counted a few times. V usage is TRBV19 and J usage is TRBJ2-1; D perhaps matches TRBD2 (6 bases). V dropped 3 bases and J dropped 4 bases, with 13 bases sitting between them. Germline CDR1 is LNHDA and CDR2 is SQIVND (reference sequence). The CDR3 is made up of 15 amino acids. The CDR3 here is CASSIPGVKYNEQFF. The DNA for the CDR3 is TGTGCCAGTAGTATCCCGGGAGTAAAGTACAATGAGCAGTTCTTC.

This clone was picked up one time. The CDR3 nucleotides read TGTGCCAGCAGTTTACGGGGTGGGACCCAGTACTTC. Encoded protein: CASSLRGGTQYF. This chain uses TRBV12-3 or TRBV12-4 with TRBJ2-5, with a possible D match to TRBD2 (5 bases). The CDR3 spans 12 residues. The V gene lost 2 bases and the J gene lost 7 bases, with 8 bases spanning the gap.

This sequence joins TRBV28 and TRBJ1-4; 7 bases map to TRBD1. The CDR3 consists of 14 residues. Germline lookup yields CDR1 MDHEN and CDR2 SYDVKM. Trimming at V came to 5 bases and at J to 2 bases, leaving 2 bases not matched to a gene. In nucleotides, the CDR3 is TGTGCCAGCAGTGAGACAGGGACTAATGAAAAACTGTTTTTT. It encodes CASSETGTNEKLFF.

The CDR3 loop reads CASSAPSGRGPDGTDTQYF. In nucleotides, the CDR3 is TGTGCCAGCAGTGCCCCTAGCGGGAGGGGTCCTGATGGCACAGATACGCAGTATTTT. The rearrangement uses TRBV2 and TRBJ2-3; 12 bases are a match to TRBD2. Losses at the gene ends were 4 bases for V and 1 base for J; bases not matched to a gene: 12. Germline V gene lookup returns CDR1 SNHLY and CDR2 FYNNEI. This CDR3 is 19 amino acids long.

V is TRBV6-6 and J is TRBJ1-1, with D perhaps matching TRBD1 (5 bases). Trimming took 0 bases from V and 4 from J, leaving 12 bases between them. There are 15 residues in the CDR3. Germline CDR1 MNHNY, CDR2 SVGAGI (reference sequence). For the CDR3, the DNA is TGTGCCAGCAGTTACTCGGGAGGGGATGCCACTGAAGCTTTCTTT. Translation gives CASSYSGGDATEAFF.

V is TRBV7-2 and J is TRBJ2-7; possible D gene TRBD1, 6 bases. Trimming cost V 1 base and J 6 bases, with 13 bases left between them. CDR1 and CDR2 (germline): SGHTA, FQGNSA. The CDR3 runs to 14 residues. The DNA for the CDR3 is TGTGCCAGCAGCTTAGGGCAGGGGTCCCGCGAGCAGTACTTC. Its protein product is CASSLGQGSREQYF.

This rearrangement joins TRBV5-1 to TRBJ2-7, with TRBD1 as a possible D gene (5 bases). The CDR3 has 14 amino acids. Germline-derived CDR1 and CDR2 are SGHRS and YFSETQ. V lost 0 bases to trimming and J lost 1 base, with 8 bases between them. Here the CDR3 reads CASSLGGRSYEQYF. The CDR3 DNA is TGCGCCAGCAGCTTGGGGGGCAGGTCCTACGAGCAGTACTTC.

The gene calls are TRBV30 and TRBJ1-5; D remains ambiguous. In germline, CDR1 is GTSNPN, CDR2 SVGIG (reference sequence). Trimming took 3 bases from V and 11 from J, leaving 23 bases between them. This CDR3 region has 15 residues. This CDR3 reads CAWSYRTKKNGSQHF. DNA for the CDR3: TGTGCCTGGAGCTACCGGACGAAGAAAAATGGGTCCCAGCATTTT.

The genes are TRBV3-1 (or the pseudogene TRBV3-2) and TRBJ2-7; 9 bases are shared with TRBD2. With 1 base clipped from V and 5 bases from J, the junction kept 9 bases outside the gene matches. The CDR3 runs 16 residues. Germline V gene lookup returns CDR1 LGHDT and CDR2 YNNKEL (reference sequence). In nucleotides, the CDR3 is TGTGCCAGCAGCCAAGTTTCTAGCGGGACCAGGAACGAGCAGTACGTC. This encodes CASSQVSSGTRNEQYV.

V gene TRBV18 combines with J gene TRBJ1-1; 8 positions match TRBD1. The ends lost 3 bases at V and 1 base at J; junction bases unmatched: 7. This CDR3 is built from 16 residues. Looked up from germline, CDR1 is KGHSH and CDR2 is LQKENI. CDR3 region: CASSPIGTGTNTEAFF. In DNA, the CDR3 is TGTGCCAGCTCACCCATAGGGACAGGAACGAACACTGAAGCTTTCTTT.

J is TRBJ2-7 and V is TRBV10-1; no firm D call. Germline assignment: CDR1 WNHNN and CDR2 SYGVQD (reference sequence). This CDR3 comprises 13 residues. Trimming pared 3 bases from V and 2 bases from J, leaving 8 bases between. The CDR3 reads CASSDPVAYEQYF. Written as DNA, the CDR3 is TGCGCCAGCAGTGATCCCGTGGCCTACGAGCAGTACTTC.

This clone turned up a few times. This rearrangement joins TRBV7-8 to TRBJ2-5; tentatively, D is TRBD1 or TRBD2 (5 bases each). The V end was cut by 4 bases, the J end by 4 bases, with 16 bases between. CDR1 is SGHVS, CDR2 FQNEAQ, per germline. The CDR3 covers 15 residues. The CDR3 DNA is TGTGCCAGCAGCTCTCCCCTAGAGGGGTCAGAGACCCAGTACTTC. This translates into CASSSPLEGSETQYF.

This clone came up once. The chain carries TRBV4-3 and TRBJ2-5; tentative D call: TRBD2 (5 bases). Germline V gene sequence: CDR1 LGHNA, CDR2 YSLEER. This CDR3 is 17 amino acids long. Deletions cut 0 bases from V and 2 bases from J, with 16 bases between. CDR3 amino acids: CASSQDLPRTGQETQYF. The CDR3 DNA reads TGCGCCAGCAGCCAAGATCTCCCCCGGACTGGACAAGAGACCCAGTACTTC.

The chain couples TRBV7-9 to TRBJ2-7, with D possibly TRBD1 on 6 matching bases. Germline-derived CDR1 and CDR2 are SEHNR and FQNEAQ (reference sequence). The CDR3 runs to 13 residues. V shed 8 bases and J shed 5 bases, with 16 bases lying between them. This chain's CDR3 is CASSGTTGHEQYF. The DNA of the CDR3 is TGTGCCAGCTCCGGGACAACGGGGCACGAGCAGTACTTC.

This clone appeared a single time. The chain combines TRBV5-4 with TRBJ2-2; TRBD1 might be the D (6 bases). In germline, CDR1 is SGHNT, CDR2 YYREEE (reference sequence). The CDR3 has 16 amino acids. V was shortened by 4 bases and J by 5 bases, with 18 bases between the two germline ends. CDR3 coding DNA: TGTGCCAGCAGCAATCTCACGGGACATACTACCGGGGAGCTGTTTTTT. This encodes CASSNLTGHTTGELFF.

The chain uses TRBV11-2 and TRBJ1-4, with 10 bases fitting TRBD1. Germline values: CDR1 SGHAT, CDR2 FQNNGV. V trimming: 5 bases; J trimming: 5 bases; junction bases outside the gene matches: 8. The CDR3 consists of 16 residues. CDR3 nucleotide sequence: TGTGCCAGCAGCGACAGGGGGCCGCTCACCAATGAAAAACTGTTTTTT. It encodes CASSDRGPLTNEKLFF.

V and J are TRBV19 and TRBJ2-1; no definite D call. This CDR3 is built from 15 residues. V was trimmed by 7 bases and J by 0 bases, leaving 13 bases between them. Germline loops: CDR1 LNHDA, CDR2 SQIVND (reference sequence). CDR3 region: CASTREWGSYNEQFF. CDR3 bases: TGTGCCAGTACCCGTGAGTGGGGCTCCTACAATGAGCAGTTCTTC. The full variable domain, with the rest looked up from reference TRBV19 and TRBJ2-1, is DGGITQSPKYLFRKEGQNVTLSCEQNLNHDAMYWYRQDPGQGLRLIYYSQIVNDFQKGDIAEGYSVSREKKESFPLTVTSAQKNPTAFYLCASTREWGSYNEQFFGPGTRLTVL.

The sample holds a few counts of this clone. This rearrangement joins TRBV6-6 to TRBJ1-1, with D possibly matching TRBD1 (6 bases). V was trimmed by 4 bases and J by 6 bases, leaving 6 bases between them. CDR1 is MNHNY, CDR2 SVGAGI, per germline (reference sequence). This CDR3 contains 11 residues. CDR3 bases: TGTGCCAGCAGTTGGGGGCCTGAAGCTTTCTTT. It codes for CASSWGPEAFF.

CDR3 DNA: TGTGCCAGCAGCAAGGACAGGGGTGGATCACCCCTCCACTTT. Amino acids: CASSKDRGGSPLHF. The chain has TRBV3-1 (or the pseudogene TRBV3-2) and TRBJ1-6; 9 nucleotides agree with TRBD1. Germline CDR1 reads LGHDT; CDR2 reads YNNKEL (reference sequence). The V gene end was trimmed by 5 bases and the J gene end by 10 bases; junction bases not matched to a gene: 6. This CDR3 spans 14 amino acids.

This clone was seen only once. V usage is TRBV4-1 and J usage is TRBJ1-1; the D is unclear. V was shortened by 2 bases and J by 4 bases, with 8 bases between the two germline ends. Germline CDR1 MGHRA, CDR2 YSYEKL. The CDR3 consists of 13 residues. CDR3 sequence reads: CASSQRMGTEAFF. The CDR3 nucleotides are TGCGCCAGCAGCCAAAGGATGGGCACTGAAGCTTTCTTT.

The chain links TRBV2 to TRBJ2-2; D tentatively fits TRBD1 or TRBD2 (5 bases each). Germline-derived CDR1 and CDR2 are SNHLY and FYNNEI. The CDR3 covers 11 residues. The V end was cut by 11 bases, the J end by 7 bases, with 11 bases between. Here the CDR3 DNA reads TGTGCCTCCAGTGGGGGCGGGGAGCTGTTTTTT. It yields the protein CASSGGGELFF.

This chain connects TRBV7-2 to TRBJ2-7; 7 positions match TRBD1. The CDR3 totals 15 residues. The ends lost 5 bases at V and 3 bases at J; junction bases unmatched: 10. In germline, CDR1 is SGHTA, CDR2 FQGNSA. The CDR3 bases are TGTGCCAGCAGCCTTAGTCCGGGACAGAGCTACGAGCAGTACTTC. Amino acid sequence: CASSLSPGQSYEQYF.

The gene calls are TRBV6-5 and TRBJ1-1; unclear D gene. Looked up from germline, CDR1 is MNHEY and CDR2 is SVGAGI. Between the trimmed V and J ends, which lost 0 bases and 1 base, there was a span of 9 bases. CDR3 length: 15 residues. In DNA form, the CDR3 reads TGTGCCAGCAGTTACTCAGAAGCGGAGAACACTGAAGCTTTCTTT. Its protein product is CASSYSEAENTEAFF.

The chain couples TRBV7-2 to TRBJ1-1; D is unclear. CDR1 and CDR2 (germline): SGHTA, FQGNSA. Trimming cost V 6 bases and J 0 bases, with 8 bases left between them. The CDR3 contains 13 residues. The DNA for the CDR3 is TGTGCCAGCAGATATCGGATGAACACTGAAGCTTTCTTT. Protein product: CASRYRMNTEAFF.

The chain recombines TRBV6-6 with TRBJ2-7, with TRBD2 identical over 8 bases. V was pared by 5 bases and J by 7 bases, with 16 bases of the junction left unmatched. Looked up from germline, CDR1 is MNHNY and CDR2 is SVGAGI (reference sequence). This CDR3 spans 16 amino acids. CDR3 in amino acids: CASSRPGPAGAREQYV. The CDR3 nucleotides are TGTGCCAGCAGTCGACCGGGACCAGCGGGAGCTCGAGAGCAGTACGTC.